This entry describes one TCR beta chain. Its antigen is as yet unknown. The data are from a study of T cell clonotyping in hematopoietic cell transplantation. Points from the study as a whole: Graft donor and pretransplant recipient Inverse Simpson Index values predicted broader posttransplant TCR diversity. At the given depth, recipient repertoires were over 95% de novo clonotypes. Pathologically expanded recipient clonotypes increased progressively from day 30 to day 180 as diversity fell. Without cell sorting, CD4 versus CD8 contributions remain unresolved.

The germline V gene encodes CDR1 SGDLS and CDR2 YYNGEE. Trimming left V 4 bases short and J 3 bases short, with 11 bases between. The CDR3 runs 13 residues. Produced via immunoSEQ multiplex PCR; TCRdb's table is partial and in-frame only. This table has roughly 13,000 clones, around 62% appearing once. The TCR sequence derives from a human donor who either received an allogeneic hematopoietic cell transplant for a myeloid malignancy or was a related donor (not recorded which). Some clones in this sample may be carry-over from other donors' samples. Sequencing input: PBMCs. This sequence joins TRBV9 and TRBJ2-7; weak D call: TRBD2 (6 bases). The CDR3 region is CASSSGLGYEQYF. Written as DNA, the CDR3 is TGTGCCAGCAGCTCGGGACTCGGCTACGAGCAGTACTTC.